The 22 T cell receptor beta chains given below trace back to one sample, sequenced in a study of lymphopenia after photon versus proton radiotherapy. The repertoire was sequenced with immunoSEQ multiplex PCR; TCRdb's copy has only in-frame clones and lacks some. This table holds 25,000 to 35,000 clones, approximately 90% found once. Specimen: peripheral blood, collected from a patient treated with proton-based radiotherapy. The receptors were sampled from a woman in her sixties with cholangiocarcinoma. Some clones in this sample may be carry-over from other donors' samples.

CDR3 sequence: CASSQGGAGTGYWNEQYF. The CDR3 DNA reads TGTGCCAGCAGCCAAGGCGGAGCCGGGACAGGGTATTGGAACGAGCAGTACTTC. The chain recombines TRBV14 with TRBJ2-7, with TRBD1 matching over 9 bases. The CDR3 covers 18 residues. Trimming removed 1 base from V and 5 bases from J; junction bases left unmatched: 15. The germline CDR1 and CDR2 sequences are SGHDN and FVKESK.

CDR3 DNA sequence: TGCGCCAGCAGCTCAGGACTAGCGGGAGAGATAGAGACCCAGTACTTC. Translating gives CASSSGLAGEIETQYF. The chain employs TRBV5-1 and TRBJ2-5; the match to TRBD2 covers 13 bases. Trimming at V came to 3 bases and at J to 4 bases, leaving 6 bases not matched to a gene. This CDR3 spans 16 amino acids. CDR1 and CDR2 from the germline V gene are SGHRS and YFSETQ.

This clone was seen only a few times. The DNA of the CDR3 is TGCGCCAGCAGTGAAGCGGGTTACGAGCAGTACTTC. This encodes CASSEAGYEQYF. The V and J genes are TRBV10-1 and TRBJ2-7; perhaps TRBD2 as D (6 bases). CDR3 size: 12 residues. The germline V gene has CDR1 WNHNN and CDR2 SYGVQD (reference sequence). Trimming pared 3 bases from V and 4 bases from J, leaving 7 bases between.

This rearrangement joins TRBV18 to TRBJ1-4, with 8 bases fitting TRBD1. With 7 bases clipped from V and 8 bases from J, the junction kept 6 bases outside the gene matches. This CDR3 has 13 residues. Germline-derived CDR1 and CDR2 are KGHSH and LQKENI. The CDR3 region has the DNA TGTGCCAGCTACAGGGGGAAAGGCGAAAAACTGTTTTTT. It specifies CASYRGKGEKLFF.

This clone was seen only a few times. The chain has TRBV18 and TRBJ1-1; D unclear. Germline CDR1 KGHSH, CDR2 LQKENI. Trimming left V 6 bases short and J 6 bases short, with 14 bases between. This CDR3 has 13 residues. This chain's CDR3 is CASSSGGVAEAFF. DNA of the CDR3: TGTGCCAGCTCCTCCGGCGGGGTTGCTGAAGCTTTCTTT.

This clone was picked up one time. The chain uses TRBV27 and TRBJ2-1; 13 positions match TRBD2. The CDR3 is 20 residues long. Trimming took 5 bases from V and 4 from J; bases not matched to a gene: 17. The germline CDR1 and CDR2 sequences are MNHEY and SMNVEV (reference sequence). CDR3 sequence reads: CASSRSIRWGLAGIYNEQFF. The DNA of the CDR3 is TGTGCCAGCAGTCGGTCGATCCGGTGGGGACTAGCGGGAATATACAATGAGCAGTTCTTC.

V is TRBV7-9 and J is TRBJ2-7; 9 bases are a match to TRBD1. Per germline, CDR1 SEHNR and CDR2 FQNEAQ (reference sequence). This CDR3 has 14 residues. Losses at the gene ends were 5 bases for V and 2 bases for J; bases not matched to a gene: 4. The CDR3 region is CASSRGDRAYEQYF. The CDR3 DNA follows: TGTGCCAGCAGCCGGGGGGACAGGGCCTACGAGCAGTACTTC.

The rearrangement uses TRBV6-5 and TRBJ2-5; the match to TRBD1 covers 12 bases. With V trimmed by 5 bases and J by 1 base, 2 bases remained unmatched. Germline-derived CDR1 and CDR2 are MNHEY and SVGAGI. The CDR3 length is 15 residues. CDR3 nucleotides: TGTGCCAGCAGTGGGACAGGGGGCTTCCAAGAGACCCAGTACTTC. Translation gives CASSGTGGFQETQYF.

The gene calls are TRBV6-1 and TRBJ1-2; D uncertain. There are 15 residues in the CDR3. Germline CDR1 and CDR2: MNHNS and SASEGT. V was shortened by 7 bases and J by 4 bases, with 19 bases between the two germline ends. CDR3 sequence reads: CASNEEPALPYGYTF. CDR3 nucleotides: TGTGCCAGCAACGAAGAACCGGCACTCCCCTATGGCTACACCTTC.

V gene TRBV5-5 combines with J gene TRBJ1-4; maybe TRBD1 (5 bases). V shed 2 bases and J shed 0 bases, with 14 bases lying between them. This CDR3 spans 17 amino acids. The germline V gene has CDR1 SGHKS and CDR2 YYEKEE (reference sequence). CDR3 region: CASSFFAPGTTNEKLFF. In nucleotides, the CDR3 is TGTGCCAGCAGCTTCTTCGCCCCAGGGACAACTAATGAAAAACTGTTTTTT.

This clone was seen just once. The chain is built from TRBV27 and TRBJ2-3; 10 bases are a match to TRBD2. The CDR3 runs to 15 residues. Trimming removed 2 bases from V and 6 bases from J; junction bases left unmatched: 5. Germline CDR1 MNHEY, CDR2 SMNVEV (reference sequence). CDR3 sequence (DNA): TGTGCCAGCAGTTTACTAGCGGGGGACTCCGATACGCAGTATTTT. It specifies CASSLLAGDSDTQYF.

This chain links TRBV29-1 with TRBJ1-4, with 7 positions matching TRBD1. Germline V gene sequence: CDR1 SQVTM, CDR2 ANQGSEA. CDR3 size: 12 residues. V gave up 6 bases and J gave up 5 bases; unmatched junction bases: 3. The DNA of the CDR3 is TGCAGCGTGGAGGGACAGAATGAAAAACTGTTTTTT. It encodes CSVEGQNEKLFF.

The gene calls are TRBV7-6 and TRBJ1-1; D gene uncertain. Trimming left V 1 base short and J 2 bases short, with 5 bases between. The CDR3 runs 13 residues. Germline CDR1 reads SGHVS; CDR2 reads FNYEAQ. CDR3 DNA: TGTGCCAGCAGCTTAGGCAGAAACACTGAAGCTTTCTTT. Translated, it gives CASSLGRNTEAFF.

This clone occurred once. J is TRBJ1-3 and V is TRBV5-1; D call uncertain. Per germline, CDR1 SGHRS and CDR2 YFSETQ. The CDR3 has 16 residues. Between the trimmed V and J ends, which lost 1 base and 0 bases, there was a span of 11 bases. The CDR3 coding sequence is TGCGCCAGCAGCTTGCAGGCGATAGACTCTGGAAACACCATATATTTT. It specifies CASSLQAIDSGNTIYF.

The DNA of the CDR3 is TGTGCCAGCAGTTGGGACATCAATCCCAATCAGCCCCAGCATTTT. Translating it yields CASSWDINPNQPQHF. The rearrangement links TRBV2 to TRBJ1-5, with D perhaps TRBD1 (6 bases). The length of the CDR3 is 15 residues. Germline values: CDR1 SNHLY, CDR2 FYNNEI. Trimming cost V 5 bases and J 3 bases, with 14 bases left between them.

This chain uses TRBV19 with TRBJ1-1; the D is unclear. CDR3 size: 11 residues. Germline V gene sequence: CDR1 LNHDA, CDR2 SQIVND (reference sequence). V shed 4 bases and J shed 11 bases, with 11 bases lying between them. In DNA form, the CDR3 reads TGTGCCAGTAGTAATGGGATGTGGGCTTTCTTT. Protein product: CASSNGMWAFF.

This chain links TRBV6-5 with TRBJ2-7; D not resolved. CDR3 size: 13 residues. The V gene lost 5 bases and the J gene lost 7 bases, with 15 bases spanning the gap. CDR1 is MNHEY and CDR2 is SVGAGI in the germline V gene. CDR3 in amino acids: CASSPDGLWEQYF. As DNA, the CDR3 is TGTGCCAGCAGTCCAGACGGTCTTTGGGAGCAGTACTTC.

The chain joins TRBV13 to TRBJ1-4; a weak D match, TRBD1 (5 bases). V shed 4 bases and J shed 3 bases, with 15 bases lying between them. The CDR3 is 16 amino acids. CDR1 and CDR2 (germline): PRHDT, FYEKMQ (reference sequence). The DNA for the CDR3 is TGTGCCAGCAGCTCTGAGGGAGGGGTGGCTAATGAAAAACTGTTTTTT. It yields the protein CASSSEGGVANEKLFF.

A word on this clone: This sample also contains other DNA sequences that code for the same CDR3. This chain connects TRBV27 to TRBJ2-1; TRBD1 might be the D (5 bases). The CDR3 is 13 residues long. Trimming shortened V by 2 bases and J by 4 bases, and 6 bases separated the two germline ends. Per the germline V gene, CDR1 is MNHEY and CDR2 is SMNVEV (reference sequence). This chain's CDR3 is CASSLDSYNEQFF. The CDR3 DNA reads as TGTGCCAGCAGTTTAGACAGTTACAATGAGCAGTTCTTC.

The chain carries TRBV18 and TRBJ2-2, with TRBD1 matching over 7 bases. Germline V lookup: CDR1 KGHSH, CDR2 LQKENI. The CDR3 contains 17 residues. J was trimmed by 0 bases and V by 3 bases; bases with no gene match: 7. CDR3 in DNA: TGTGCCAGCTCACCCCGACAGGGAACCTCGAACACCGGGGAGCTGTTTTTT. Translation: CASSPRQGTSNTGELFF.

This sequence joins TRBV7-3 and TRBJ1-2, with a weak D call TRBD1 (5 bases). From germline, CDR1 is SGHTA and CDR2 FQGTGA. The CDR3 has 14 residues. The V gene lost 2 bases and the J gene lost 0 bases, with 7 bases spanning the gap. The CDR3 sequence is CASSLSGTNYGYTF. For the CDR3, the DNA is TGTGCCAGCAGCTTATCAGGGACTAACTATGGCTACACCTTC.

The rearrangement links TRBV5-1 to TRBJ2-3; D possibly uses TRBD1 or TRBD2 (5 bases each). Per germline, CDR1 SGHRS and CDR2 YFSETQ. Trimming cost V 5 bases and J 6 bases, with 19 bases left between them. This CDR3 is built from 15 residues. DNA of the CDR3: TGCGCCAGCAGGCCCCCCGGGACCCCTCTCGATACGCAGTATTTT. Amino acid sequence: CASRPPGTPLDTQYF.